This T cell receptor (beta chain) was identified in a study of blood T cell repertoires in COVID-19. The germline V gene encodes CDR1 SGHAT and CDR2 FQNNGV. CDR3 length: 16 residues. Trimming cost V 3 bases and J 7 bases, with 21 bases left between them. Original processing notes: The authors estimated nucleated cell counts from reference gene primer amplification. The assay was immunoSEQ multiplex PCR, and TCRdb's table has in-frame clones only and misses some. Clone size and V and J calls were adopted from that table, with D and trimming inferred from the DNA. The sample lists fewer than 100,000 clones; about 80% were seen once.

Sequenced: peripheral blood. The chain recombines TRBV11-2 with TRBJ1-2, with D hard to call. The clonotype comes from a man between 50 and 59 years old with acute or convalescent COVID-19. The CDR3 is CASSLEEANALAGYTF. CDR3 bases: TGTGCCAGCAGCTTGGAGGAGGCGAACGCCCTGGCTGGCTACACCTTC.